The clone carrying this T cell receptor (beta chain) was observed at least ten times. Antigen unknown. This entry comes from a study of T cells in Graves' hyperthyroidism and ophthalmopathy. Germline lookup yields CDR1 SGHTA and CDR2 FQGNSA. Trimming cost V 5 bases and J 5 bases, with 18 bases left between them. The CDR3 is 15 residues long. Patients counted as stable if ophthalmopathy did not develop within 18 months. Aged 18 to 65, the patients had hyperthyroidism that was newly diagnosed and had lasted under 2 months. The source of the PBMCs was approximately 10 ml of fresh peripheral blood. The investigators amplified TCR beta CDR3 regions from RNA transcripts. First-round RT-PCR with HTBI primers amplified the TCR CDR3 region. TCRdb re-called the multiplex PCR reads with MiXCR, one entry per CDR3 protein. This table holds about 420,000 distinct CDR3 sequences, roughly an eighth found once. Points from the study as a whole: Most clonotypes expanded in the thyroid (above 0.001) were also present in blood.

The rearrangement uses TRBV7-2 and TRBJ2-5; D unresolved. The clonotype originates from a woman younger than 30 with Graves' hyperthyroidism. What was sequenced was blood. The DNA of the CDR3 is TGTGCCAGCAGCGCACTCGCGTCTGTTTCTGAGACCCAGTACTTC. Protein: CASSALASVSETQYF.